One sample yielded the 29 T cell receptor beta chains listed below, sequenced in a study of blood T cell repertoires in COVID-19. Clones were sequenced by immunoSEQ multiplex PCR, and TCRdb holds only the in-frame ones, with some missing. The table includes approximately 100,000 clones, about 90% detected once. Sequences were obtained from peripheral blood. These receptors originate from a human donor in a cohort sampled during active COVID-19.

The V call is TRBV5-1, the J call TRBJ2-5; TRBD2 aligns across 13 bases. The CDR3 is made up of 18 amino acids. Germline trimming cut 3 bases from V and 2 bases from J; bases unmatched to any gene: 10. CDR1 and CDR2 from the germline V gene are SGHRS and YFSETQ. The CDR3 sequence is CASSYSGLAGAVQETQYF. For the CDR3, the DNA is TGCGCCAGCAGCTACTCTGGACTAGCGGGAGCGGTACAAGAGACCCAGTACTTC.

J is TRBJ1-2 and V is TRBV7-9, with D possibly TRBD1 on 6 matching bases. The CDR3 is 16 amino acids. Germline CDR1 SEHNR, CDR2 FQNEAQ (reference sequence). The V and J ends lost 1 base and 1 base respectively, with 13 bases between them. CDR3 in DNA: TGTGCCAGCAGCTTAGAGCAGGGGATTAGTAACTATGGCTACACCTTC. Translation: CASSLEQGISNYGYTF. Full variable domain (rest looked up from reference TRBV7-9 and TRBJ1-2): DTGVSQNPRHKITKRGQNVTFRCDPISEHNRLYWYRQTLGQGPEFLTYFQNEAQLEKSRLLSDRFSAERPKGSFSTLEIQRTEQGDSAMYLCASSLEQGISNYGYTFGSGTRLTVV.

The chain uses TRBV5-4 and TRBJ1-6; D is undetermined. There are 15 residues in the CDR3. The V and J ends lost 2 bases and 7 bases respectively, with 13 bases between them. Per the germline V gene, CDR1 is SGHNT and CDR2 is YYREEE (reference sequence). The CDR3 protein is CASSFRGYHNSPLHF. CDR3 in DNA: TGTGCCAGCAGCTTTCGCGGATACCACAATTCACCCCTCCACTTT. Variable domain in full (rest from reference TRBV5-4 and TRBJ1-6): ETGVTQSPTHLIKTRGQQVTLRCSSQSGHNTVSWYQQALGQGPQFIFQYYREEENGRGNFPPRFSGLQFPNYSSELNVNALELDDSALYLCASSFRGYHNSPLHFGNGTRLTVT.

The chain carries TRBV19 and TRBJ1-2; D gene uncertain. In germline, CDR1 is LNHDA, CDR2 SQIVND (reference sequence). The CDR3 is 13 residues long. The ends were cut back, 2 bases at V and 2 bases at J, with 6 bases in the middle. The DNA of the CDR3 is TGTGCCAGTAGTATAACACAGAACTATGGCTACACCTTC. Translated: CASSITQNYGYTF.

This clone showed up just once. The rearrangement joins TRBV7-3 to TRBJ2-7; 7 positions agree with TRBD2. The CDR3 consists of 15 residues. V lost 0 bases and J lost 7; bases outside the gene matches: 9. Germline assignment: CDR1 SGHTA and CDR2 FQGTGA. The CDR3 region has the DNA TGTGCCAGCAGCTTAACGTTCGGCGGGAGTTCGGAGCAGTACTTC. Amino acids: CASSLTFGGSSEQYF.

The genes are TRBV3-1 (or the pseudogene TRBV3-2) and TRBJ1-2; TRBD1 agrees at 7 bases. Germline CDR1 reads LGHDT; CDR2 reads YNNKEL (reference sequence). V shed 1 base and J 4 bases; nucleotides not matched to a gene: 3. The CDR3 covers 14 residues. Written as DNA, the CDR3 is TGTGCCAGCAGCCAAGTAGGGACAGTCTATGGCTACACCTTC. It is translated as CASSQVGTVYGYTF.

The V gene is TRBV11-3, the J gene TRBJ2-1; D perhaps matches TRBD2 (6 bases). In germline, CDR1 is SGHNT, CDR2 YENEEA. Trimming took off 5 bases at V and 5 bases at J, with 16 bases between the two ends. This CDR3 is built from 15 residues. CDR3 sequence: CASSHDPGGNNEQFF. For the CDR3, the DNA is TGTGCCAGCAGCCATGACCCCGGCGGGAACAATGAGCAGTTCTTC.

This clone was seen only a few times. The CDR3 DNA is TGTGCCAGCAGCTTATCTAGCGGGGATTTCTACGAGCAGTACTTC. Its protein product is CASSLSSGDFYEQYF. The chain employs TRBV7-9 and TRBJ2-7, with 9 bases that match TRBD2. Germline V gene sequence: CDR1 SEHNR, CDR2 FQNEAQ (reference sequence). V was clipped by 2 bases and J by 3 bases; unmatched bases: 5. The CDR3 length is 15 residues.

This clone was observed a handful of times. The V and J genes are TRBV19 and TRBJ1-5; TRBD1 is a possible D gene (5 bases). The CDR3 extends over 13 amino acids. V lost 5 bases and J 4 bases, leaving 9 bases between the germline ends. The germline CDR1 and CDR2 sequences are LNHDA and SQIVND (reference sequence). The CDR3 spells CASSFGGNQPQHF. In DNA, the CDR3 is TGTGCCAGTAGTTTCGGGGGTAATCAGCCCCAGCATTTT.

The J gene is TRBJ2-1, the V gene TRBV6-4, with 13 nucleotides matching TRBD2. This CDR3 contains 15 residues. Losses at the gene ends were 4 bases for V and 6 bases for J; bases not matched to a gene: 3. Germline loops: CDR1 MRHNA, CDR2 SNTAGT. The CDR3 region has the DNA TGTGCCAGCAGTGCTACTAGCGGGGGGGCCAATGAGCAGTTCTTC. Its translation: CASSATSGGANEQFF.

The chain couples TRBV6-4 to TRBJ1-5; 10 bases align to TRBD1. Unmatched junction bases numbered 9, after V lost 8 bases and J lost 5 bases. This CDR3 is 15 amino acids long. From germline, CDR1 is MRHNA and CDR2 SNTAGT. DNA for the CDR3: TGTGCCAGCGCGACCCGGGACAGGGGAGATCAGCCCCAGCATTTT. Encoded protein: CASATRDRGDQPQHF.

The chain couples TRBV7-3 to TRBJ1-2; 7 bases agree with TRBD1. The CDR3 is made up of 13 amino acids. V shed 4 bases and J 4 bases; nucleotides not matched to a gene: 3. CDR1 is SGHTA, CDR2 FQGTGA, per germline. This CDR3 is CASSSQGPYGYTF. DNA of the CDR3: TGTGCCAGCAGCTCACAGGGGCCCTATGGCTACACCTTC.

V gene TRBV6-5 combines with J gene TRBJ1-2, with 7 nucleotides matching TRBD1. The junction had 11 bases not matched to a gene; V was cut back by 5 bases and J by 5 bases. The CDR3 has 15 amino acids. The germline V gene encodes CDR1 MNHEY and CDR2 SVGAGI. CDR3 protein: CASSHLTGAGYGYTF. CDR3 nucleotides: TGTGCCAGCAGTCACCTTACAGGGGCGGGGTATGGCTACACCTTC.

The chain joins TRBV2 to TRBJ1-6, with D maybe TRBD1 (6 bases). The CDR3 has 15 residues. The V gene's germline CDR1 is SNHLY and CDR2 FYNNEI. Trimming left V 6 bases short and J 4 bases short, with 13 bases between. CDR3 in amino acids: CASREQGRYNSPLHF. The CDR3 coding sequence is TGTGCCAGCAGGGAACAGGGTCGGTATAATTCACCCCTCCACTTT.

The rearrangement uses TRBV10-3 and TRBJ2-2; TRBD2 matches at 7 bases. From germline, CDR1 is ENHRY and CDR2 SYGVKD. The ends lost 7 bases at V and 4 bases at J; junction bases unmatched: 3. The length of the CDR3 is 13 residues. The CDR3 reads CAITGGGTGELFF. The CDR3 bases are TGTGCCATCACTGGCGGGGGCACCGGGGAGCTGTTTTTT.

V and J are TRBV2 and TRBJ2-1, with 12 positions matching TRBD2. Looked up from germline, CDR1 is SNHLY and CDR2 is FYNNEI. The CDR3 length is 13 residues. Trimming took 8 bases from V and 9 from J; bases not matched to a gene: 5. The CDR3 nucleotides read TGTGCCAGCTCTAGCGGGGGGGCCCTTGAGCAGTTCTTC. This codes for CASSSGGALEQFF.

The chain couples TRBV19 to TRBJ2-3; D possibly corresponds to TRBD1 (6 bases). Germline CDR1 is LNHDA and CDR2 is SQIVND (reference sequence). CDR3 length: 15 amino acids. V was cut by 5 bases and J by 3 bases, with 15 bases left in between. CDR3 amino acids: CASSLGRGRTDTQYF. CDR3 nucleotides: TGTGCCAGTAGTTTGGGCAGGGGACGGACAGATACGCAGTATTTT.

This chain links TRBV7-9 with TRBJ2-1; perhaps TRBD2 as D (6 bases). Germline CDR1 and CDR2: SEHNR and FQNEAQ (reference sequence). CDR3 length: 18 residues. Deletions cut 2 bases from V and 7 bases from J, with 24 bases between. CDR3 nucleotides: TGTGCCAGCAGCTTACCCGACATCTTAATAGCGGAGGGGAATGAGCAGTTCTTC. Residues: CASSLPDILIAEGNEQFF. Variable domain in full (rest from reference TRBV7-9 and TRBJ2-1): DTGVSQNPRHKITKRGQNVTFRCDPISEHNRLYWYRQTLGQGPEFLTYFQNEAQLEKSRLLSDRFSAERPKGSFSTLEIQRTEQGDSAMYLCASSLPDILIAEGNEQFFGPGTRLTVL.

The chain links TRBV19 to TRBJ1-5, with 7 bases fitting TRBD1. The V gene's germline CDR1 is LNHDA and CDR2 SQIVND (reference sequence). Trimming removed 6 bases from V and 0 bases from J; junction bases left unmatched: 5. This CDR3 contains 15 residues. The CDR3 sequence is CASRRDSYSNQPQHF. The CDR3 nucleotides are TGTGCCAGTAGAAGGGACAGTTATAGCAATCAGCCCCAGCATTTT.

The chain is built from TRBV19 and TRBJ1-6; D is uncertain. CDR3 size: 13 residues. The germline V gene encodes CDR1 LNHDA and CDR2 SQIVND (reference sequence). Trimming left V 6 bases short and J 8 bases short, with 11 bases between. The CDR3 protein is CASRPGGHSPLHF. CDR3 in DNA: TGTGCCAGTAGGCCAGGCGGGCATTCACCCCTCCACTTT.

The chain is built from TRBV7-9 and TRBJ1-2; a possible D gene is TRBD1 (5 bases). Per the germline V gene, CDR1 is SEHNR and CDR2 is FQNEAQ (reference sequence). Trimming pared 5 bases from V and 4 bases from J, leaving 14 bases between. The CDR3 has 14 residues. CDR3 in amino acids: CASSPSGVGYGYTF. The DNA for the CDR3 is TGTGCCAGCAGCCCTTCGGGGGTAGGCTATGGCTACACCTTC.

The chain couples TRBV20-1 to TRBJ1-2; D gene ambiguous. The CDR3 extends over 12 amino acids. The V end lost 3 bases, the J end lost 8 bases, and 13 bases lay between the germline ends. Germline CDR1 is DFQATT and CDR2 is SNEGSKA (reference sequence). CDR3: CSASLVTWGYTF. Here the CDR3 DNA reads TGCAGTGCTAGTCTAGTGACCTGGGGCTACACCTTC.

The V call is TRBV11-1, the J call TRBJ1-1; the match to TRBD1 covers 7 bases. The junction had 10 bases not matched to a gene; V was cut back by 5 bases and J by 1 base. The CDR3 has 16 residues. Germline V lookup: CDR1 SGHAT, CDR2 FQDESV (reference sequence). CDR3 nucleotides: TGTGCCAGCAGCCTGACAGGGCACGGCTGGAACACTGAAGCTTTCTTT. It yields the protein CASSLTGHGWNTEAFF.

This chain uses TRBV3-1 (or the pseudogene TRBV3-2) with TRBJ1-1, with TRBD1 identical over 9 bases. Germline loops: CDR1 LGHDT, CDR2 YNNKEL (reference sequence). The CDR3 covers 13 residues. The ends lost 2 bases at V and 10 bases at J; junction bases unmatched: 5. The CDR3 sequence: CASSQPPGQGAFF. Written as DNA, the CDR3 is TGTGCCAGCAGCCAACCACCGGGACAGGGAGCTTTCTTT.

The V gene is TRBV19, the J gene TRBJ2-3; D remains unclear. CDR1 LNHDA and CDR2 SQIVND come from the germline V gene (reference sequence). This CDR3 spans 13 amino acids. Trimming removed 0 bases from V and 13 bases from J, with 14 bases in between. CDR3 amino acids: CASSIDGSVRKYF. For the CDR3, the DNA is TGTGCCAGTAGTATAGATGGCTCGGTCAGGAAGTATTTT.

V gene TRBV19 combines with J gene TRBJ1-2; tentatively, D is TRBD1 (5 bases). This CDR3 comprises 14 residues. V lost 10 bases and J lost 2, with 17 bases in between. Germline loops: CDR1 LNHDA, CDR2 SQIVND (reference sequence). The CDR3 is CATKTEWSNYGYTF. As DNA, the CDR3 is TGTGCCACCAAGACAGAGTGGTCCAACTATGGCTACACCTTC.

J is TRBJ2-3 and V is TRBV7-3; maybe TRBD2 (5 bases). The CDR3 spans 14 residues. Germline V gene data show CDR1 as SGHTA and CDR2 as FQGTGA. V was shortened by 2 bases and J by 5 bases, with 11 bases between the two germline ends. The CDR3 sequence is CASSLGSNGDTQYF. The DNA for the CDR3 is TGTGCCAGCAGCTTAGGGAGTAACGGAGATACGCAGTATTTT.

The count of this clone is one. CDR3 DNA: TGTGCCAGCAGCGTAGGACAGTTCTCCTACAATGAGCAGTTCTTC. Translating it yields CASSVGQFSYNEQFF. The rearrangement links TRBV9 to TRBJ2-1, with D possibly matching TRBD1 (5 bases). The CDR3 spans 15 residues. Germline V gives CDR1 SGDLS, CDR2 YYNGEE. Trimming left V 0 bases short and J 0 bases short, with 7 bases between. Based on the CDR3 plus reference TRBV9 and TRBJ2-1, the full variable domain is DSGVTQTPKHLITATGQRVTLRCSPRSGDLSVYWYQQSLDQGLQFLIQYYNGEERAKGNILERFSAQQFPDLHSELNLSSLELGDSALYFCASSVGQFSYNEQFFGPGTRLTVL.

V is TRBV7-9 and J is TRBJ2-1; perhaps TRBD1 as D (5 bases). This CDR3 region has 13 residues. The V end was cut by 6 bases, the J end by 9 bases, with 15 bases between. Germline CDR1 and CDR2: SEHNR and FQNEAQ (reference sequence). CDR3 protein: CASRPTGMAEQFF. CDR3 nucleotides: TGTGCCAGCAGACCCACAGGAATGGCTGAGCAGTTCTTC.